This T cell receptor (beta chain) was obtained from a study of Ad26.COV2.S vaccination and SARS-CoV-2 variants. Study findings and constraints: An underestimation of total T cell responses may have resulted from the TCR breadth and depth analyses. Marked by substantial breadth, spike-specific CD8+ and CD4+ T cell responses were reportedly seen after vaccination.

In regard to this clone: Its antigen is unknown.

Regarding treatment: about 20 received Ad26.COV2.S at low or high dose, single or two shots; about 5 received placebo; per-sample allocation not given. Material that was analyzed had been drawn on day 63 after the first vaccine or placebo injection. Within Boston, the person who donated was an adult of 18-55 years. An Ad26 vector was used to express Wuhan-strain SARS-CoV-2 spike as the vaccine. Sequencing was performed with immunoSEQ multiplex PCR; in TCRdb, only in-frame clones are kept and a portion is missing. The data show about 330,000 clones, 85% to 90% seen once. Germline V gene lookup returns CDR1 WSHSY and CDR2 SAAADI. V lost 4 bases to trimming and J lost 3 bases, with 19 bases between them. This CDR3 is built from 17 residues.

The input for sequencing was peripheral blood, taken in a trial of Ad26.COV2.S vaccine versus placebo. J is TRBJ1-5 and V is TRBV10-2, with D unclear. The sequence came from a person aged 18-60 years who received the Ad26.COV2.S COVID-19 vaccine or a placebo. Written as DNA, the CDR3 is TGCGCCAGCAGTGCCCGATATGCTTGGGCCCCCAATCAGCCCCAGCATTTT. Translation: CASSARYAWAPNQPQHF.